This entry features one T cell receptor beta chain sequence. Produced via immunoSEQ multiplex PCR; TCRdb's table is partial and in-frame only. The sample shows 150,000 to 200,000 clones, approximately 90% of them seen only once. The CDR3 consists of 13 residues. The germline V gene has CDR1 KGHSH and CDR2 LQKENI. J lost 10 bases, V lost 4 bases, and 5 bases had no gene match. The data derive from a study of blood T cell repertoires in COVID-19. The TCR sequence derives from a man younger than 35 who had recovered from COVID-19. The chain links TRBV18 to TRBJ1-1; 11 bases are a match to TRBD1. Sequencing used peripheral blood. The CDR3 is CASSLGQGARAFF. DNA for the CDR3: TGTGCCAGCTCACTAGGACAGGGGGCGAGAGCTTTCTTT. Complete variable domain (other parts from reference TRBV18 and TRBJ1-1): NAGVMQNPRHLVRRRGQEARLRCSPMKGHSHVYWYRQLPEEGLKFMVYLQKENIIDESGMPKERFSAEFPKEGPSILRIQQVVRGDSAAYFCASSLGQGARAFFGQGTRLTVV.